A selection of T cell receptor beta chains follows, all from one sample in a study of shared clonotypes between healthy human individuals. Data came from immunoSEQ multiplex PCR; TCRdb stores just in-frame clones and leaves some out. The sample comprises 950,000 to 1,100,000 clones, around 75% of which are singletons, and approximately 1.5% rests with the top ten. The sample was memory CD4+ T cells sorted from blood. The receptors were sampled from a man aged 18 to 30 in good health. Each CDR3 is given with its conserved first and last residue. The D gene is left open where the match is weak. Not every row has a clone size; where given, it reads once, few, many or a size class.

size | J | D | V | CDR3 | DNA
. | TRBJ2-3 | TRBD2 | TRBV5-6 | CASSALLAGGDTQYF | TGTGCCAGCAGCGCCCTACTAGCGGGAGGTGATACGCAGTATTTT
. | TRBJ2-7 | TRBD2 | TRBV11-2 | CASSRGLAGSYEQYF | TGTGCCAGCAGCCGTGGACTAGCGGGATCCTACGAGCAGTACTTC
once | TRBJ1-4 | TRBD1 | TRBV11-3 | CASSLDFRQGARVTEKLFF | TGTGCCAGCAGCTTAGATTTTCGACAGGGGGCGCGAGTCACTGAAAAACTGTTTTTT
. | TRBJ1-5 | . | TRBV7-9 | CASSLEAAQPQHF | TGTGCCAGCAGCTTAGAGGCAGCTCAGCCCCAGCATTTT
. | TRBJ2-1 | . | TRBV27 | CASSHGTLSGFF | TGTGCCAGCAGTCACGGGACGCTGAGCGGATTCTTC
. | TRBJ1-6 | TRBD1 | TRBV30 | CAWSRGGTGNNSPLHF | TGTGCCTGGAGTCGCGGGGGGACAGGGAATAATTCACCCCTCCACTTT
. | TRBJ1-1 | . | TRBV7-9 | CASSLEGIGNTEAFF | TGTGCCAGCAGCTTAGAGGGTATCGGGAACACTGAAGCTTTCTTT
. | TRBJ1-5 | TRBD1 | TRBV4-3 | CASSRGQGVEPQHF | TGCGCCAGCAGCCGGGGACAGGGGGTAGAGCCCCAGCATTTT
. | TRBJ1-1 | . | TRBV14 | CASSQQYTEAFF | TGTGCCAGCAGCCAGCAGTACACTGAAGCTTTCTTT
. | TRBJ2-1 | . | TRBV2 | CASSVRPLGGYNEQFF | TGTGCCAGCAGTGTCCGGCCCCTAGGAGGTTACAATGAGCAGTTCTTC
. | TRBJ1-2 | . | TRBV2 | CASRVRGIYGYTF | TGTGCCAGCAGAGTTCGAGGGATCTATGGCTACACCTTC
once | TRBJ2-7 | TRBD2 | TRBV7-9 | CASSLAGGGEQYF | TGTGCCAGCAGCCTCGCGGGGGGCGGAGAGCAGTACTTC
. | TRBJ1-1 | . | TRBV7-8 | CASSLWGFRAFF | TGTGCCAGCAGCTTATGGGGGTTTCGAGCTTTCTTT
. | TRBJ1-2 | TRBD1 | TRBV5-1 | CASSADRGIYYGYTF | TGCGCCAGCAGCGCGGACAGGGGGATTTATTATGGCTACACCTTC
. | TRBJ1-4 | . | TRBV19 | CASNPKGTRGNEKLFF | TGTGCCAGTAATCCTAAGGGGACGCGAGGTAATGAAAAACTGTTTTTT
once | TRBJ1-1 | . | TRBV11-2 | CASSWDRNTEAFF | TGTGCCAGCAGCTGGGATAGAAACACTGAAGCTTTCTTT
. | TRBJ2-1 | . | TRBV7-8 | CASSLVGRANEQFF | TGTGCCAGCAGCTTAGTTGGCAGAGCCAATGAGCAGTTCTTC
. | TRBJ1-2 | . | TRBV7-9 | CASTRQGIILHGYTF | TGTGCCAGCACGAGGCAGGGGATAATTTTACATGGCTACACCTTC
. | TRBJ2-1 | . | TRBV28 | CASSLRRSSYNEQFF | TGTGCCAGCAGTTTACGGCGCTCCTCCTACAATGAGCAGTTCTTC
. | TRBJ1-5 | TRBD1 | TRBV19 | CASSTTGGESNQPQHF | TGTGCCAGTAGTACGACAGGGGGCGAGAGCAATCAGCCCCAGCATTTT
. | TRBJ2-2 | . | TRBV11-1 | CASTARVNTGELFF | TGTGCCAGCACGGCGCGGGTGAACACCGGGGAGCTGTTTTTT
. | TRBJ1-5 | . | TRBV10-2 | CASRSQRAGQPQHF | TGCGCCAGCAGAAGCCAAAGGGCCGGTCAGCCCCAGCATTTT
. | TRBJ1-1 | . | TRBV11-2 | CASSLGSGISEAFF | TGTGCCAGCAGCTTAGGCTCAGGGATATCTGAAGCTTTCTTT
. | TRBJ2-7 | . | TRBV21-1 | CASSKRRGPSYEQYF | TGTGCCAGCAGCAAACGCAGGGGACCTTCATACGAGCAGTACTTC
. | TRBJ2-1 | . | TRBV5-1 | CASSPVSSYNEQFF | TGCGCCAGCAGCCCCGTGAGCTCCTACAATGAGCAGTTCTTC
few | TRBJ1-1 | . | TRBV28 | CASSLLFTEAFF | TGTGCCAGCAGTTTATTGTTCACTGAAGCTTTCTTT
. | TRBJ2-3 | . | TRBV5-6 | CASSRSSTDTQYF | TGTGCCAGCAGCCGGTCCAGCACAGATACGCAGTATTTT
. | TRBJ2-7 | . | TRBV10-2 | CASSEFNEQYF | TGCGCCAGCAGTGAGTTCAACGAGCAGTACTTC
. | TRBJ2-5 | . | TRBV13 | CASSFAKSPRETQYF | TGTGCCAGCAGTTTTGCCAAGTCCCCTCGAGAGACCCAGTACTTC
. | TRBJ1-4 | . | TRBV5-5 | CASSFLATNEKLFF | TGTGCCAGCAGCTTCCTTGCAACTAATGAAAAACTGTTTTTT
. | TRBJ1-2 | . | TRBV6-5 | CASSLDRSNYGYTF | TGTGCCAGCAGCTTAGACCGCTCTAACTATGGCTACACCTTC
. | TRBJ2-2 | . | TRBV7-2 | CASSYSGFTGELFF | TGTGCCAGCAGCTATTCAGGGTTCACCGGGGAGCTGTTTTTT
. | TRBJ2-2 | TRBD2 | TRBV29-1 | CSVEGRLAGGPNTGELFF | TGCAGCGTTGAAGGTAGACTAGCGGGAGGCCCGAACACCGGGGAGCTGTTTTTT
. | TRBJ2-7 | . | TRBV5-1 | CASSLDWTEQYF | TGCGCCAGCAGCTTGGATTGGACCGAGCAGTACTTC
. | TRBJ2-5 | TRBD2 | TRBV9 | CASSVAISGGLESETQYF | TGTGCCAGCAGCGTAGCGATTAGCGGGGGGTTGGAGTCAGAGACCCAGTACTTC
. | TRBJ1-1 | . | TRBV18 | CASSPPPRTEAFF | TGTGCCAGCTCACCACCCCCTAGGACTGAAGCTTTCTTT
once | TRBJ1-2 | . | TRBV9 | CASSVGGANYGYTF | TGTGCCAGCAGCGTAGGGGGCGCTAACTATGGCTACACCTTC
few | TRBJ2-2 | . | TRBV6-4 | CASSETAFTGELFF | TGTGCCAGCAGTGAGACAGCATTCACCGGGGAGCTGTTTTTT
few | TRBJ1-1 | . | TRBV19 | CASSWREMNTEAFF | TGTGCCAGTAGTTGGAGGGAAATGAACACTGAAGCTTTCTTT
. | TRBJ2-7 | TRBD1 | TRBV6-5 | CASSYSRGPGYEQYF | TGTGCCAGCAGTTACTCGAGGGGGCCGGGCTACGAGCAGTACTTC
few | TRBJ1-1 | TRBD1 | TRBV6-5 | CASSLRQGVAFF | TGTGCCAGCAGCCTTAGACAGGGGGTAGCTTTCTTT
. | TRBJ1-5 | . | TRBV28 | CASSLAGYNQPQHF | TGTGCCAGCAGTCTGGCAGGGTACAATCAGCCCCAGCATTTT
few | TRBJ1-1 | TRBD1 | TRBV30 | CAWLGQHMGEAFF | TGTGCCTGGCTGGGACAGCATATGGGTGAAGCTTTCTTT
. | TRBJ2-5 | . | TRBV11-2 | CASSLGGKETQYF | TGTGCCAGCAGCTTAGGCGGGAAAGAGACCCAGTACTTC
few | TRBJ1-1 | TRBD1 | TRBV29-1 | CSVRGQSGGGEAFF | TGCAGCGTTAGGGGACAGAGCGGCGGAGGTGAAGCTTTCTTT
. | TRBJ1-4 | TRBD1 | TRBV6-1 | CASSARQGLNEKLFF | TGTGCCAGCAGTGCCAGACAGGGACTAAATGAAAAACTGTTTTTT
. | TRBJ2-7 | TRBD1 | TRBV4-2 | CASSPLVASGTGTSYEQYF | TGTGCCAGCAGCCCCTTAGTCGCCTCCGGGACAGGGACCTCCTACGAGCAGTACTTC
. | TRBJ2-2 | TRBD2 | TRBV30 | CAWSPLAGYTGELFF | TGTGCCTGGAGTCCACTAGCGGGGTACACCGGGGAGCTGTTTTTT
. | TRBJ2-3 | TRBD2 | TRBV6-1 | CASSVTRGTSGSSTDTQYF | TGTGCCAGCAGTGTTACTCGAGGAACTAGCGGTTCAAGCACAGATACGCAGTATTTT
. | TRBJ2-5 | TRBD2 | TRBV5-4 | CASSLDPAGAETQYF | TGTGCCAGCAGCCTGGACCCGGCGGGAGCGGAGACCCAGTACTTC
once | TRBJ2-2 | . | TRBV19 | CASSIAVTGELFF | TGTGCCAGTAGTATAGCGGTAACCGGGGAGCTGTTTTTT
. | TRBJ2-1 | . | TRBV7-2 | CASSRGTATGEQFF | TGTGCCAGCAGCCGGGGGACAGCTACAGGTGAGCAGTTCTTC
few | TRBJ1-1 | . | TRBV30 | CAWSVRGDTEAFF | TGTGCCTGGAGTGTACGGGGGGACACTGAAGCTTTCTTT